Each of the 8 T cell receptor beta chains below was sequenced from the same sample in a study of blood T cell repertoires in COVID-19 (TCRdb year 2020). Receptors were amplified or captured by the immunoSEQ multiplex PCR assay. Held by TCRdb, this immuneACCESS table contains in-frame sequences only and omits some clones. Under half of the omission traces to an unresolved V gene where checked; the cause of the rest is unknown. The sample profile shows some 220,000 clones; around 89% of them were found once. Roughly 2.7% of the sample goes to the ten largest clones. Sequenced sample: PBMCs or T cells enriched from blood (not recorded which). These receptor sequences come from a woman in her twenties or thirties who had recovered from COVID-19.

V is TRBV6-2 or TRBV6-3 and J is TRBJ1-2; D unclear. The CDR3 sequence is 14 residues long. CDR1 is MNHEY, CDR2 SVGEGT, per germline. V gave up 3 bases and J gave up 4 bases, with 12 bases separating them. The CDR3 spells CASSYSSYGYGYTF. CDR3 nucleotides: TGTGCCAGCAGTTATAGCAGTTATGGCTATGGCTACACCTTC.

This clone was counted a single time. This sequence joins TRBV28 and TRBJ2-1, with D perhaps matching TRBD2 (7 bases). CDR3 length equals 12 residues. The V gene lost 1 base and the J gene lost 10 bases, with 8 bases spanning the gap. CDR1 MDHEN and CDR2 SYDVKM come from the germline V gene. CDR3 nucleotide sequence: TGTGCCAGCAGTTTATCGGGGGGCGAGCAGTTCTTC. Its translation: CASSLSGGEQFF.

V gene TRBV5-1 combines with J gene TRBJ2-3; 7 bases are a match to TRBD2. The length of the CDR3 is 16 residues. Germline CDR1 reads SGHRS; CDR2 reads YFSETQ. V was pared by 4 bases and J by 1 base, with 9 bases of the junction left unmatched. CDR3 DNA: TGCGCCAGCAGCACAAAGCGGGGTCATGGCACAGATACGCAGTATTTT. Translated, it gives CASSTKRGHGTDTQYF.

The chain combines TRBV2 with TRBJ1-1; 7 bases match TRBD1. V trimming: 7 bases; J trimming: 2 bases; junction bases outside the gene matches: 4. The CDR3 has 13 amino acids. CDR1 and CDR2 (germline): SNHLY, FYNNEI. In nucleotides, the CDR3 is TGTGCCAGCACTAGACAGGGCAACACTGAAGCTTTCTTT. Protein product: CASTRQGNTEAFF. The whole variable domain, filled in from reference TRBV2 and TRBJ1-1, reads EPEVTQTPSHQVTQMGQEVILRCVPISNHLYFYWYRQILGQKVEFLVSFYNNEISEKSEIFDDQFSVERPDGSNFTLKIRSTKLEDSAMYFCASTRQGNTEAFFGQGTRLTVV.

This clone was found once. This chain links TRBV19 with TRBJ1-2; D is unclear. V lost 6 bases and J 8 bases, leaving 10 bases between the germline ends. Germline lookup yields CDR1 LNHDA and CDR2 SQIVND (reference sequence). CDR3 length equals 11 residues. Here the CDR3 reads CASRGGEGYTF. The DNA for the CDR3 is TGTGCCAGTAGGGGAGGTGAGGGCTACACCTTC.

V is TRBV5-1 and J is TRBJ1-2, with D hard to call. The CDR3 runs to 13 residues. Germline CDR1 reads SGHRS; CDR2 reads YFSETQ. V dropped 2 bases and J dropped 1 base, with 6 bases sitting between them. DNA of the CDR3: TGCGCCAGCAGCTTCGAGGGTAACTATGGCTACACCTTC. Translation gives CASSFEGNYGYTF.

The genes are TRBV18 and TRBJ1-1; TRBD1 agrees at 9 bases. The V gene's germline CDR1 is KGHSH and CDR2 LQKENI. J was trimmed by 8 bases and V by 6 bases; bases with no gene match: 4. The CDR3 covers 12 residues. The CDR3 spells CASSPGQGEAFF. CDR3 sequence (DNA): TGTGCCAGCTCCCCCGGACAGGGGGAAGCTTTCTTT.

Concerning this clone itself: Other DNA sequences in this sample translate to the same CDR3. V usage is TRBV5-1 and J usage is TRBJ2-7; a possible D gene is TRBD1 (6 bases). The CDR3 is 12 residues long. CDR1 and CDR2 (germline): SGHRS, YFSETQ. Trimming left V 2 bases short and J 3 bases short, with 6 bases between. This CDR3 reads CASSLQGYEQYF. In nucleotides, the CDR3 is TGCGCCAGCAGCTTACAGGGCTACGAGCAGTACTTC.